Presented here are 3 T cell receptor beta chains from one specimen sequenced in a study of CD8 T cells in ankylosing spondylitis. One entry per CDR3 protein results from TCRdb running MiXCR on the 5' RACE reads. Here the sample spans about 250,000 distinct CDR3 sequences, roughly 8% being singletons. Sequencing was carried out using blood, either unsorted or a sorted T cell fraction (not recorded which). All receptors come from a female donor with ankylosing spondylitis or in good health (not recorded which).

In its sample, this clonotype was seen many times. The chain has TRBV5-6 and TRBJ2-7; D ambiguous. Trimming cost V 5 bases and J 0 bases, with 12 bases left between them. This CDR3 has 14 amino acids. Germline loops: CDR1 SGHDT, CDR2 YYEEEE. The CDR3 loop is CASRGGRRSYEQYF. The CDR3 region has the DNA TGTGCCAGCAGGGGTGGGCGGCGCTCCTACGAGCAGTACTTC.

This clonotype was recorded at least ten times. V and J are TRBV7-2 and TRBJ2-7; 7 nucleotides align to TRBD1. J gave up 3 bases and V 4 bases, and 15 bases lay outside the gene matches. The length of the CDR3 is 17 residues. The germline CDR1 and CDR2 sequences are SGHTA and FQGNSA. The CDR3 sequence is CASSYITPGQRDYEQYF. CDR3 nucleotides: TGTGCCAGCAGCTATATCACACCGGGACAGAGAGACTACGAGCAGTACTTC.

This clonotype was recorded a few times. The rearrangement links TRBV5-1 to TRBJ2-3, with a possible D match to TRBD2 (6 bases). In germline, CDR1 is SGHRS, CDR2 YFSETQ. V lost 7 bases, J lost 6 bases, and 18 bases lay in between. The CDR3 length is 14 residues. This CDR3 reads CASFTGRGADTQYF. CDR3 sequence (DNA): TGCGCCAGCTTTACCGGGCGGGGAGCGGATACGCAGTATTTT.